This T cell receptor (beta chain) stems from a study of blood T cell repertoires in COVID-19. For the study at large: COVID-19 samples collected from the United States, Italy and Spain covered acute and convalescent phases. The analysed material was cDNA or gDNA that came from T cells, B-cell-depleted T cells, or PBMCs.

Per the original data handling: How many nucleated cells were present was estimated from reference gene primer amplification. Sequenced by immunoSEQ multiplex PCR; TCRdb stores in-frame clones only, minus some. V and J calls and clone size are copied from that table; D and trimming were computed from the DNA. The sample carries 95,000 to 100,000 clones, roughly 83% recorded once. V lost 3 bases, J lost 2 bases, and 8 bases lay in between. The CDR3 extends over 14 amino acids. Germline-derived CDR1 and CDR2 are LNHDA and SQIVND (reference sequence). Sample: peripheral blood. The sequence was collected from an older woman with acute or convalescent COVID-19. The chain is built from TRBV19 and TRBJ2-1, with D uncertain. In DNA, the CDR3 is TGTGCCAGTAGTATGAGTACCACCTACAATGAGCAGTTCTTC. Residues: CASSMSTTYNEQFF.